These 24 T cell receptor beta chains share one sample of origin, sequenced in a study of cytomegalovirus exposure and HLA in healthy donors. This PCR relied on a set of 60 Vbeta primers and 13 Jbeta primers. Profiled with immunoSEQ multiplex PCR; TCRdb holds only in-frame clones, not every one. The data contain roughly 140,000 clones, around 72% of them seen just once; the ten biggest clones take up roughly 2%. Specimen: PBMCs. These receptors originate from a man in his forties in good health and CMV-seronegative.

The gene calls are TRBV16 and TRBJ2-1; no clear D. Germline CDR1 reads KGHSY; CDR2 reads FQNENV. Trimming removed 0 bases at V and 8 bases at J, with 2 bases between. The CDR3 runs to 11 residues. The CDR3 DNA reads TGTGCCAGCAGCCAATCCTATGAGCAGTTCTTC. It encodes CASSQSYEQFF.

The chain carries TRBV5-4 and TRBJ1-6; 11 bases are a match to TRBD1. The V gene end was trimmed by 2 bases and the J gene end by 8 bases; junction bases not matched to a gene: 6. There are 16 residues in the CDR3. Germline V gene sequence: CDR1 SGHNT, CDR2 YYREEE (reference sequence). The CDR3 region is CASSLDPGQGDSPLHF. DNA for the CDR3: TGTGCCAGCAGCTTAGATCCGGGACAGGGGGATTCACCCCTCCACTTT.

The chain carries TRBV5-6 and TRBJ1-5, with TRBD1 matching 8 bases. Germline-derived CDR1 and CDR2 are SGHDT and YYEEEE. The V gene end was trimmed by 1 base and the J gene end by 4 bases; junction bases not matched to a gene: 4. The CDR3 is 15 residues long. The CDR3 coding sequence is TGTGCCAGCAGCTTGACAGGGGGGGGGAATCAGCCCCAGCATTTT. Its protein is CASSLTGGGNQPQHF.

Comment on this clone: The junction shows a germline mismatch at one end, possibly a read error. The rearrangement links TRBV18 to TRBJ1-5; no definite D call. CDR3 length: 13 amino acids. Germline V lookup: CDR1 KGHSH, CDR2 LQKENI. Here the CDR3 DNA reads TGTGCCAGCTCACCACAGCGTGATCAGCCCCAGAATTTT. It codes for CASSPQRDQPQNF. Filled out from reference TRBV18 and TRBJ1-5, the complete variable domain reads NAGVMQNPRHLVRRRGQEARLRCSPMKGHSHVYWYRQLPEEGLKFMVYLQKENIIDESGMPKERFSAEFPKEGPSILRIQQVVRGDSAAYFCASSPQRDQPQNFGDGTRLSIL.

V and J are TRBV6-5 and TRBJ2-3; 7 bases are a match to TRBD1. Germline CDR1 reads MNHEY; CDR2 reads SVGAGI. V shed 4 bases, J shed 7 bases, and the junction held 2 bases outside the gene matches. This CDR3 comprises 12 residues. The CDR3: CASSWDSNTQYF. The CDR3, as DNA: TGTGCCAGCAGTTGGGACAGCAATACGCAGTATTTT.

The gene calls are TRBV5-4 and TRBJ2-7, with D possibly being TRBD1 (6 bases). The germline CDR1 and CDR2 sequences are SGHNT and YYREEE (reference sequence). This CDR3 region has 13 residues. V was pared by 4 bases and J by 5 bases, with 13 bases between. The CDR3 sequence is CASSRSGVHEQYF. CDR3 bases: TGTGCCAGCAGCCGTTCAGGGGTTCACGAGCAGTACTTC.

This clone was recorded a few times. The chain is built from TRBV19 and TRBJ2-1; 8 nucleotides align to TRBD1. The junction had 10 bases not matched to a gene; V was cut back by 5 bases and J by 7 bases. CDR3 length: 15 residues. Germline V gives CDR1 LNHDA, CDR2 SQIVND (reference sequence). DNA for the CDR3: TGTGCCAGTAGTCCTCGACAGGGGTCAAGGAATGAGCAGTTCTTC. Translation: CASSPRQGSRNEQFF.

In the case of this clone: Sequence at one end of the junction differs from germline and may be a read error. The V call is TRBV30, the J call TRBJ1-2; possible D gene TRBD1, 6 bases. This CDR3 has 13 residues. In germline, CDR1 is GTSNPN, CDR2 SVGIG (reference sequence). The CDR3 nucleotides read TGTGCCTGGAGTCCCAAGGGGGGGTATGGCTACCCCTTC. Protein product: CAWSPKGGYGYPF.

The table lists this clone with a count of one. V usage is TRBV27 and J usage is TRBJ1-2, with a tentative D call TRBD1 (5 bases). Germline CDR1 reads MNHEY; CDR2 reads SMNVEV (reference sequence). This CDR3 has 13 amino acids. V lost 5 bases and J lost 8, with 15 bases in between. This chain's CDR3 is CASSPDRTMGYTF. The CDR3 DNA follows: TGTGCCAGCAGTCCCGACAGAACTATGGGCTACACCTTC.

This clone has more than one count but fewer than ten. The chain uses TRBV5-1 and TRBJ2-2; D perhaps matches TRBD2 (6 bases). Looked up from germline, CDR1 is SGHRS and CDR2 is YFSETQ. This CDR3 region has 16 residues. V was cut by 1 base and J by 4 bases, with 14 bases left in between. CDR3 DNA sequence: TGCGCCAGCAGCTTGAACCTCTTGGGAGGCACCGGGGAGCTGTTTTTT. Amino acids: CASSLNLLGGTGELFF.

This clone was found once. V gene TRBV7-6 combines with J gene TRBJ2-2; maybe TRBD2 (6 bases). CDR3 length: 15 amino acids. V was cut by 5 bases and J by 4 bases, with 14 bases left in between. The germline CDR1 and CDR2 sequences are SGHVS and FNYEAQ. The CDR3 protein is CASSAGTYLTGELFF. CDR3 nucleotide sequence: TGTGCCAGCAGCGCTGGGACTTACCTCACCGGGGAGCTGTTTTTT.

V is TRBV5-1 and J is TRBJ1-1; D not certain. In germline, CDR1 is SGHRS, CDR2 YFSETQ. V dropped 1 base and J dropped 0 bases, with 13 bases sitting between them. CDR3 size: 16 residues. The CDR3 here is CASSLSVREMNTEAFF. Written as DNA, the CDR3 is TGCGCCAGCAGCTTGAGCGTGAGGGAAATGAACACTGAAGCTTTCTTT.

The chain joins TRBV10-3 to TRBJ2-2, with TRBD2 matching 12 bases. The CDR3 spans 17 residues. Germline V lookup: CDR1 ENHRY, CDR2 SYGVKD. J was trimmed by 5 bases and V by 3 bases; bases with no gene match: 7. The CDR3 region is CAISDSASGRGTGELFF. The CDR3 nucleotides are TGTGCCATCAGTGATTCGGCTAGCGGGAGGGGAACCGGGGAGCTGTTTTTT.

The rearrangement joins TRBV9 to TRBJ2-2; 8 bases line up with TRBD1. This CDR3 has 14 residues. With V trimmed by 3 bases and J by 4 bases, 2 bases remained unmatched. The germline V gene has CDR1 SGDLS and CDR2 YYNGEE. CDR3 amino acids: CASSDTGGTGELFF. The CDR3 DNA follows: TGTGCCAGCAGCGACACAGGGGGCACCGGGGAGCTGTTTTTT.

This chain uses TRBV7-9 with TRBJ2-2; D is unclear. The germline V and J ends were trimmed by 5 bases and 6 bases, with 7 bases remaining between them. CDR1 is SEHNR, CDR2 FQNEAQ, per germline (reference sequence). The CDR3 contains 12 residues. The CDR3 region is CASSASAGELFF. Written as DNA, the CDR3 is TGTGCCAGCAGCGCTAGTGCCGGGGAGCTGTTTTTT.

The rearrangement links TRBV7-2 to TRBJ2-1; 7 positions match TRBD1. V shed 5 bases and J 12 bases; nucleotides not matched to a gene: 16. CDR1 and CDR2 (germline): SGHTA, FQGNSA. The CDR3 extends over 15 amino acids. CDR3 loop: CASSLTPGQPVAQFF. CDR3 in DNA: TGTGCCAGCAGCCTAACCCCGGGACAGCCCGTTGCGCAGTTCTTC.

This clone turned up a few times. The chain couples TRBV5-1 to TRBJ2-7; D is possibly TRBD1 (6 bases). The V and J ends lost 2 bases and 0 bases respectively, with 9 bases between them. From germline, CDR1 is SGHRS and CDR2 YFSETQ. The CDR3 spans 14 residues. The CDR3 DNA reads as TGCGCCAGCAGCTTAAGGACAGCCTCCTACGAGCAGTACTTC. Translating it yields CASSLRTASYEQYF.

The genes are TRBV10-2 and TRBJ2-7; 11 nucleotides agree with TRBD2. Trimming cost V 4 bases and J 7 bases; bases outside gene matches: 9. This CDR3 contains 15 residues. Germline assignment: CDR1 WSHSY and CDR2 SAAADI. CDR3 sequence reads: CASSGASGGRWEQYF. The DNA for the CDR3 is TGCGCCAGCAGTGGGGCTAGCGGGGGGCGTTGGGAGCAGTACTTC.

The chain carries TRBV29-1 and TRBJ1-5; TRBD1 matches 7 bases. From germline, CDR1 is SQVTM and CDR2 ANQGSEA. The junction had 5 bases not matched to a gene; V was cut back by 3 bases and J by 0 bases. CDR3 size: 15 residues. CDR3 residues: CSVEDGTDSNQPQHF. In DNA, the CDR3 is TGCAGCGTTGAGGACGGGACAGATAGCAATCAGCCCCAGCATTTT.

This rearrangement joins TRBV2 to TRBJ1-1, with TRBD1 as a possible D gene (6 bases). The CDR3 consists of 15 residues. The V end was cut by 6 bases, the J end by 2 bases, with 16 bases between. In germline, CDR1 is SNHLY, CDR2 FYNNEI. CDR3 sequence reads: CASRVGQRSNTEAFF. CDR3 sequence (DNA): TGTGCCAGCAGAGTTGGACAGCGATCAAACACTGAAGCTTTCTTT. Full variable domain (rest looked up from reference TRBV2 and TRBJ1-1): EPEVTQTPSHQVTQMGQEVILRCVPISNHLYFYWYRQILGQKVEFLVSFYNNEISEKSEIFDDQFSVERPDGSNFTLKIRSTKLEDSAMYFCASRVGQRSNTEAFFGQGTRLTVV.

The V and J genes are TRBV27 and TRBJ2-4; 9 positions agree with TRBD2. This CDR3 spans 18 amino acids. Trimming removed 3 bases from V and 0 bases from J; junction bases left unmatched: 9. Germline V lookup: CDR1 MNHEY, CDR2 SMNVEV (reference sequence). In DNA, the CDR3 is TGTGCCAGCAGTTTTACCCTCCCTAGCGGGATAGCCAAAAACATTCAGTACTTC. Its translation is CASSFTLPSGIAKNIQYF.

This clone was counted only a few times. This chain connects TRBV7-9 to TRBJ2-5, with 10 bases identical to TRBD2. The germline V gene has CDR1 SEHNR and CDR2 FQNEAQ (reference sequence). The trim removed 7 bases at V and 2 bases at J, leaving 10 bases unmatched. CDR3 length: 16 residues. The CDR3 sequence: CASNKGLAVYQETQYF. In DNA form, the CDR3 reads TGTGCCAGCAACAAAGGACTAGCGGTATATCAAGAGACCCAGTACTTC.

The rearrangement joins TRBV6-5 to TRBJ2-5; TRBD1 is a possible D gene (5 bases). Trimming took 0 bases from V and 2 from J, leaving 13 bases between them. The CDR3 sequence is 16 residues long. Germline V CDR1 and CDR2: MNHEY, SVGAGI. CDR3 sequence: CASSYSFLRQQETQYF. DNA for the CDR3: TGTGCCAGCAGTTACTCGTTTCTACGACAGCAAGAGACCCAGTACTTC.

V usage is TRBV9 and J usage is TRBJ2-7, with 7 bases aligning to TRBD1. The CDR3 consists of 15 residues. V shed 0 bases, J shed 4 bases, and the junction held 7 bases outside the gene matches. Germline CDR1 reads SGDLS; CDR2 reads YYNGEE. CDR3 residues: CASSVGPGTAYEQYF. The CDR3 coding sequence is TGTGCCAGCAGCGTAGGACCCGGGACAGCTTACGAGCAGTACTTC.